This TCR beta chain was retrieved from a study of T-cell memory formation after mild COVID-19. Overall study results and limits: Clones which contracted sat mainly in CM and EM if CD4+, and in EMRA if CD8+.

As for this clonotype: The antigen remains undetermined.

CDR3 length: 12 amino acids. Trimming removed 1 base from V and 3 bases from J, with 4 bases in between. Germline assignment: CDR1 SGHRS and CDR2 YFSETQ. From the 5' RACE reads, TCRdb called clonotypes with MiXCR, one entry per CDR3 protein. The table has 400,000 or so distinct CDR3 sequences, more than 20% seen once. V gene TRBV5-1 combines with J gene TRBJ2-5; D gene ambiguous. Material: PBMCs or a T cell subset sorted from them (not recorded which). The sequence was obtained from an adult woman who had mild COVID-19 (a few samples of this study predate the infection). Cell type and time point are not known. The CDR3 sequence is CASSLTEETQYF. In DNA form, the CDR3 reads TGCGCCAGCAGCTTGACCGAAGAGACCCAGTACTTC. The variable domain in full, with the rest retrieved from reference TRBV5-1 and TRBJ2-5, is KAGVTQTPRYLIKTRGQQVTLSCSPISGHRSVSWYQQTPGQGLQFLFEYFSETQRNKGNFPGRFSGRQFSNSRSEMNVSTLELGDSALYLCASSLTEETQYFGPGTRLLVL.